This T cell receptor (beta chain) stems from a study of cytomegalovirus exposure and HLA in healthy donors. Study-wide context: Inside one of the first data releases sat some 85 million unique TCRs taken from HLA-typed donors. Under 90% of more than 300 genotyped donors fell in the Caucasian-associated ancestry cluster.

The primer mix had 60 Vbeta and 13 Jbeta primers. Repertoires were generated with immunoSEQ multiplex PCR, while TCRdb's copy carries only in-frame clones and drops some. The sample records roughly 100,000 clones, 65% to 85% being singletons. V lost 7 bases and J 4 bases, leaving 17 bases between the germline ends. Germline V gene data show CDR1 as SGHNT and CDR2 as YYREEE (reference sequence). The CDR3 is made up of 14 amino acids. In its sample, this clone was seen once. Its antigen is still unknown. General study points: For presence/absence analyses, sequencing depth was assumed to be roughly uniform across donors.

The gene calls are TRBV5-4 and TRBJ1-2, with D hard to call. The origin of this receptor is a male donor in good health and CMV-seropositive. The sample was PBMCs. The CDR3 nucleotides read TGTGCCAGCGGACTGGAAGGACGGGGCTATGGCTACACCTTC. Protein sequence: CASGLEGRGYGYTF.